The next 29 T cell receptor beta chains were all read from a single sample in a study of T-cell memory formation after mild COVID-19. TCRdb used MiXCR to reprocess the 5' RACE reads, holding one entry per CDR3 protein. The table has approximately 30,000 distinct CDR3 sequences, under 8% seen once; the top ten hold just under 30%. The source material was PBMCs or a T cell subset sorted from them (not recorded which). These TCRs come from a man aged 18 to 30 who had mild COVID-19 (a few samples of this study predate the infection). Cell type and time point are not known.

This clonotype has a count of ten or more. This chain connects TRBV27 to TRBJ2-7, with 11 bases identical to TRBD2. This CDR3 has 14 residues. V shed 6 bases and J 2 bases; nucleotides not matched to a gene: 3. Looked up from germline, CDR1 is MNHEY and CDR2 is SMNVEV (reference sequence). The CDR3 DNA is TGTGCCAGCAGATCGACTAGCGGGACCTACGAGCAGTACTTC. This gives the protein CASRSTSGTYEQYF.

V gene TRBV5-4 combines with J gene TRBJ1-2, with D uncertain. The V end was cut by 4 bases, the J end by 0 bases, with 10 bases between. The CDR3 consists of 14 residues. Germline CDR1 SGHNT, CDR2 YYREEE (reference sequence). CDR3 nucleotides: TGTGCCAGCAGCCCGCCAAGAGCTAACTATGGCTACACCTTC. Encoded protein: CASSPPRANYGYTF. The whole variable domain, remainder taken from reference TRBV5-4 and TRBJ1-2, is ETGVTQSPTHLIKTRGQQVTLRCSSQSGHNTVSWYQQALGQGPQFIFQYYREEENGRGNFPPRFSGLQFPNYSSELNVNALELDDSALYLCASSPPRANYGYTFGSGTRLTVV.

There are many counts of this clonotype. CDR3 in amino acids: CSAHAWAGANVLTF. As DNA, the CDR3 is TGCAGTGCCCACGCCTGGGCTGGGGCCAACGTCCTGACTTTC. This chain connects TRBV20-1 to TRBJ2-6; D ambiguous. The V gene lost 6 bases and the J gene lost 2 bases, with 11 bases spanning the gap. The V gene's germline CDR1 is DFQATT and CDR2 SNEGSKA (reference sequence). The CDR3 extends over 14 amino acids.

This clonotype was counted at least ten times. The rearrangement joins TRBV5-8 to TRBJ1-3; perhaps TRBD1 as D (6 bases). The CDR3 runs 17 residues. The V and J ends lost 4 bases and 2 bases respectively, with 19 bases between them. Germline CDR1 reads SGHTS; CDR2 reads YDEGEE. The CDR3 here is CASSLTLTGMAGNTIYF. The DNA of the CDR3 is TGTGCCAGCAGCCTCACTCTTACAGGGATGGCTGGAAACACCATATATTTT. Full variable domain (rest looked up from reference TRBV5-8 and TRBJ1-3): EAGVTQSPTHLIKTRGQQATLRCSPISGHTSVYWYQQALGLGLQFLLWYDEGEERNRGNFPPRFSGRQFPNYSSELNVNALELEDSALYLCASSLTLTGMAGNTIYFGEGSWLTVV.

This chain links TRBV2 with TRBJ2-7; no reliable D call. Germline V gene lookup returns CDR1 SNHLY and CDR2 FYNNEI. The V gene lost 5 bases and the J gene lost 7 bases, with 6 bases spanning the gap. CDR3 length: 10 amino acids. CDR3 region: CASSPGEQYF. CDR3 nucleotide sequence: TGTGCCAGCAGTCCTGGGGAGCAGTACTTC.

This clonotype showed up many times. The gene calls are TRBV20-1 and TRBJ2-1; 12 positions agree with TRBD2. The germline V gene encodes CDR1 DFQATT and CDR2 SNEGSKA (reference sequence). With V trimmed by 5 bases and J by 5 bases, 7 bases remained unmatched. This CDR3 contains 15 residues. The CDR3: CSAPLAGGPNNEQFF. Here the CDR3 DNA reads TGCAGTGCTCCTCTAGCGGGGGGGCCCAACAATGAGCAGTTCTTC.

This clonotype was detected many times. The chain combines TRBV5-1 with TRBJ2-3; perhaps TRBD2 as D (7 bases). The CDR3 is 16 amino acids. V lost 1 base to trimming and J lost 2 bases, with 14 bases between them. Germline V CDR1 and CDR2: SGHRS, YFSETQ. CDR3 nucleotides: TGCGCCAGCAGCTTGAGGGTGGGGGGGCCCACAGATACGCAGTATTTT. Its protein product is CASSLRVGGPTDTQYF.

V usage is TRBV7-6 and J usage is TRBJ2-1, with TRBD2 matching over 7 bases. The germline V gene encodes CDR1 SGHVS and CDR2 FNYEAQ. V shed 1 base and J 8 bases; nucleotides not matched to a gene: 8. There are 15 residues in the CDR3. CDR3 sequence: CASSLGTRGNHEQFF. CDR3 nucleotide sequence: TGTGCCAGCAGCTTAGGGACTAGAGGGAACCATGAGCAGTTCTTC.

CDR3 nucleotide sequence: TGTGCCAGCTCACCCTCTAACACAGGGAACTATGGCTACACCTTC. It encodes CASSPSNTGNYGYTF. J is TRBJ1-2 and V is TRBV18; weak D call: TRBD1 (6 bases). There are 15 residues in the CDR3. Trimming stripped 3 bases from V and 2 bases from J, with 13 bases between. Germline V gene sequence: CDR1 KGHSH, CDR2 LQKENI.

This clonotype was counted a few times. The chain joins TRBV4-3 to TRBJ1-1, with D unclear. Germline CDR1 LGHNA, CDR2 YSLEER. This CDR3 has 15 amino acids. V lost 0 bases to trimming and J lost 11 bases, with 19 bases between them. This CDR3 reads CASSQDLALRATAFF. In DNA form, the CDR3 reads TGCGCCAGCAGCCAAGATTTAGCTTTACGGGCGACCGCTTTCTTT.

This clonotype came up once. The chain has TRBV4-1 and TRBJ2-1, with D hard to call. The CDR3 contains 11 residues. CDR1 and CDR2 (germline): MGHRA, YSYEKL. Trimming took off 4 bases at V and 10 bases at J, with 8 bases between the two ends. CDR3 sequence (DNA): TGCGCCAGCAGCCCCGGTGGGGAGCAGTTCTTC. Translated: CASSPGGEQFF.

The table lists this clonotype with a few counts. The V gene is TRBV6-1, the J gene TRBJ1-4, with 7 bases fitting TRBD1. The CDR3 runs to 14 residues. The trim removed 7 bases at V and 5 bases at J, leaving 7 bases unmatched. Germline V gene lookup returns CDR1 MNHNS and CDR2 SASEGT. The CDR3, as DNA: TGTGCCAGCAACTTTGACAGGGAGAATGAAAAACTGTTTTTT. Translated, it gives CASNFDRENEKLFF.

In its sample, this clonotype was seen many times. The chain recombines TRBV24-1 with TRBJ2-1; perhaps TRBD1 as D (6 bases). The CDR3 runs 13 residues. Deletions cut 3 bases from V and 12 bases from J, with 14 bases between. Germline CDR1 reads KGHDR; CDR2 reads SFDVKD. The CDR3 DNA follows: TGTGCCACCAGTGATCCTTTTGGGGGCGTGCAGTTCTTC. This codes for CATSDPFGGVQFF.

This clonotype was counted many times. This chain connects TRBV7-6 to TRBJ2-6; a possible D gene is TRBD1 (5 bases). Germline V gives CDR1 SGHVS, CDR2 FNYEAQ. V lost 4 bases to trimming and J lost 1 base, with 8 bases between them. The CDR3 runs to 15 residues. The CDR3 loop is CASSSRASGANVLTF. The DNA of the CDR3 is TGTGCCAGCAGCTCCAGGGCATCTGGGGCCAACGTCCTGACTTTC. Variable domain in full (rest from reference TRBV7-6 and TRBJ2-6): GAGVSQSPRYKVTKRGQDVALRCDPISGHVSLYWYRQALGQGPEFLTYFNYEAQQDKSGLPNDRFSAERPEGSISTLTIQRTEQRDSAMYRCASSSRASGANVLTFGAGSRLTVL.

At least ten counts were recorded for this clonotype. The CDR3 DNA reads TGTGCCAGCAGCTTCGTAAGACTAGCGGGTCAAGAGACCCAGTACTTC. Translating gives CASSFVRLAGQETQYF. This chain uses TRBV7-2 with TRBJ2-5; 10 nucleotides align to TRBD2. After removal of 3 bases from V and 2 bases from J, the junction contained 6 bases not matched to a gene. CDR1 is SGHTA, CDR2 FQGNSA, per germline. The length of the CDR3 is 16 residues.

The chain recombines TRBV7-2 with TRBJ1-1, with D unresolved. Trimming left V 7 bases short and J 5 bases short, with 17 bases between. CDR1 and CDR2 from the germline V gene are SGHTA and FQGNSA. CDR3 length: 14 residues. The CDR3 DNA reads as TGTGCCAGCAAACCCCAAACGGGCGGGACTGAAGCTTTCTTT. This gives the protein CASKPQTGGTEAFF.

This clonotype was seen many times. The chain is built from TRBV4-1 and TRBJ1-2, with D uncertain. V dropped 4 bases and J dropped 2 bases, with 14 bases sitting between them. Germline V CDR1 and CDR2: MGHRA, YSYEKL. This CDR3 region has 15 residues. In DNA, the CDR3 is TGCGCCAGCAGCCCGACAACCGAAGCCAACTATGGCTACACCTTC. Its protein is CASSPTTEANYGYTF.

Ten or more counts support this clonotype. This chain connects TRBV11-1 to TRBJ2-7; a weak D match, TRBD2 (5 bases). Germline CDR1 reads SGHAT; CDR2 reads FQDESV (reference sequence). The V and J ends lost 5 bases and 2 bases respectively, with 10 bases between them. The CDR3 length is 13 residues. CDR3 DNA: TGTGCCAGCAGCAGGTCCGGGACCTACGAGCAGTACTTC. This sequence encodes CASSRSGTYEQYF.

This clonotype was seen many times. This chain joins TRBV5-1 and TRBJ2-1; D might be TRBD1 (6 bases). CDR3 length: 15 amino acids. In germline, CDR1 is SGHRS, CDR2 YFSETQ. Trimming stripped 3 bases from V and 8 bases from J, with 18 bases between. The chain's CDR3 is CASSSTSGAGYEQFF. As DNA, the CDR3 is TGCGCCAGCAGCTCAACTTCAGGGGCAGGGTATGAGCAGTTCTTC. Supplemented by reference TRBV5-1 and TRBJ2-1, the full variable domain reads KAGVTQTPRYLIKTRGQQVTLSCSPISGHRSVSWYQQTPGQGLQFLFEYFSETQRNKGNFPGRFSGRQFSNSRSEMNVSTLELGDSALYLCASSSTSGAGYEQFFGPGTRLTVL.

This clonotype was recorded at least ten times. The J gene is TRBJ1-3, the V gene TRBV4-1; D is perhaps TRBD1 (5 bases). This CDR3 has 14 residues. The ends were cut back, 4 bases at V and 2 bases at J, with 9 bases in the middle. Germline V gene lookup returns CDR1 MGHRA and CDR2 YSYEKL. CDR3 protein: CASSRGSAGNTIYF. The DNA for the CDR3 is TGCGCCAGCAGCCGGGGCTCAGCTGGAAACACCATATATTTT.

In its sample, this clonotype was seen many times. The CDR3 nucleotides are TGTGCCAGCAGTTTAAACCCGGGGGCTGGGGAGACCCAGTACTTC. Its protein product is CASSLNPGAGETQYF. The genes are TRBV28 and TRBJ2-5, with D perhaps matching TRBD1 or TRBD2 (6 bases each). There are 15 residues in the CDR3. V gave up 2 bases and J gave up 5 bases, with 15 bases separating them. CDR1 and CDR2 (germline): MDHEN, SYDVKM.

V usage is TRBV6-1 and J usage is TRBJ2-1; 12 bases map to TRBD2. V was clipped by 0 bases and J by 0 bases; unmatched bases: 9. Per germline, CDR1 MNHNS and CDR2 SASEGT. CDR3 size: 20 residues. The CDR3 sequence is CASSEALGLAGGSSYNEQFF. The CDR3 DNA is TGTGCCAGCAGTGAAGCGTTGGGGCTAGCGGGGGGGAGCTCCTACAATGAGCAGTTCTTC.

This chain links TRBV4-2 with TRBJ2-3; D is undetermined. Germline-derived CDR1 and CDR2 are LGHNA and YNFKEQ. CDR3 length: 18 residues. V lost 2 bases to trimming and J lost 4 bases, with 22 bases between them. CDR3 region: CASSQKPWAPTVADTQYF. CDR3 nucleotide sequence: TGTGCCAGCAGCCAAAAACCTTGGGCCCCGACCGTCGCAGATACGCAGTATTTT.

This clonotype occurred many times. The gene calls are TRBV11-2 and TRBJ2-2; D uncertain. Trimming removed 0 bases at V and 7 bases at J, with 27 bases between. The CDR3 has 20 amino acids. The V gene's germline CDR1 is SGHAT and CDR2 FQNNGV. CDR3 residues: CASSLDSRRVLLTPHGELFF. The CDR3 DNA reads TGTGCCAGCAGCTTAGATTCGAGAAGGGTCCTTCTAACCCCCCACGGGGAGCTGTTTTTT. The variable domain in full, with the rest retrieved from reference TRBV11-2 and TRBJ2-2, is EAGVAQSPRYKIIEKRQSVAFWCNPISGHATLYWYQQILGQGPKLLIQFQNNGVVDDSQLPKDRFSAERLKGVDSTLKIQPAKLEDSAVYLCASSLDSRRVLLTPHGELFFGEGSRLTVL.

This clonotype was found many times. The chain joins TRBV7-2 to TRBJ2-7; D is unresolved. The ends were cut back, 1 base at V and 0 bases at J, with 7 bases in the middle. The CDR3 is made up of 14 amino acids. Germline lookup yields CDR1 SGHTA and CDR2 FQGNSA. This chain's CDR3 is CASSLVANSYEQYV. The CDR3 region has the DNA TGTGCCAGCAGCTTAGTGGCCAACTCCTACGAGCAGTACGTC.

V gene TRBV11-2 combines with J gene TRBJ2-5; D is perhaps TRBD2 (5 bases). The CDR3 loop spans 13 amino acids. The germline V gene encodes CDR1 SGHAT and CDR2 FQNNGV. V shed 5 bases and J shed 3 bases, with 10 bases lying between them. CDR3 in DNA: TGTGCCAGCAGCAATACTAGGGAAGAGACCCAGTACTTC. The encoded protein is CASSNTREETQYF.

This clonotype was seen at least ten times. J is TRBJ1-2 and V is TRBV5-1; no firm D call. CDR3 length: 14 amino acids. Trimming removed 0 bases at V and 2 bases at J, with 8 bases between. Per the germline V gene, CDR1 is SGHRS and CDR2 is YFSETQ. The CDR3: CASSLGPGNYGYTF. The DNA of the CDR3 is TGCGCCAGCAGCTTGGGGCCAGGCAACTATGGCTACACCTTC.

This clonotype was picked up a small number of times. The J gene is TRBJ2-2, the V gene TRBV6-5; maybe TRBD1 (5 bases). V dropped 7 bases and J dropped 8 bases, with 8 bases sitting between them. Germline CDR1 MNHEY, CDR2 SVGAGI. The CDR3 is 11 amino acids. The CDR3 nucleotides are TGTGCCAGCAATGCAGGGGGGGAGCTGTTTTTT. Amino acid sequence: CASNAGGELFF.

This clonotype came up many times. The chain combines TRBV6-4 with TRBJ2-3; D is unresolved. Trimming left V 8 bases short and J 5 bases short, with 14 bases between. Germline CDR1 and CDR2: MRHNA and SNTAGT. The CDR3 contains 13 residues. The CDR3, as DNA: TGTGCCAGCGCCTTCCGCTCCCAAGATACGCAGTATTTT. Protein: CASAFRSQDTQYF.